A single sample is the source of the 32 T cell receptor beta chains below, sequenced in a study of cytomegalovirus exposure and HLA in healthy donors. The study ran its PCR with 60 Vbeta and 13 Jbeta primers. The table came from immunoSEQ multiplex PCR; TCRdb's copy has only in-frame clones and leaves some out. The sample carries 80,000 to 95,000 clones, roughly 79% recorded once. The specimen was PBMCs. These receptors originate from a woman aged 25 to 39 in good health and CMV-seronegative.

This clone was picked up a small number of times. The chain recombines TRBV7-9 with TRBJ1-2; no clear D gene. The germline V gene has CDR1 SEHNR and CDR2 FQNEAQ (reference sequence). The CDR3 runs 16 residues. V was shortened by 5 bases and J by 4 bases, with 20 bases between the two germline ends. CDR3 sequence reads: CASSKRELQDAYGYTF. In DNA, the CDR3 is TGTGCCAGCAGCAAACGGGAGCTTCAAGACGCCTATGGCTACACCTTC.

This clone has only a few counts. The rearrangement joins TRBV10-3 to TRBJ1-3; the D gene is possibly TRBD1 (6 bases). Per the germline V gene, CDR1 is ENHRY and CDR2 is SYGVKD. With 6 bases removed from V and 0 bases from J, the gap between germline ends came to 6 bases. This CDR3 has 13 residues. The CDR3 DNA reads TGTGCCATCAGGGACAGCTCTGGAAACACCATATATTTT. It codes for CAIRDSSGNTIYF.

The rearrangement links TRBV6-1 to TRBJ2-7; 7 nucleotides align to TRBD2. Germline V lookup: CDR1 MNHNS, CDR2 SASEGT. The CDR3 extends over 17 amino acids. Trimming cost V 2 bases and J 3 bases; bases outside gene matches: 13. CDR3 sequence reads: CASSEQPVGGSLYEQYF. The CDR3 DNA follows: TGTGCCAGCAGTGAACAACCTGTGGGGGGGTCCCTCTACGAGCAGTACTTC.

V is TRBV18 and J is TRBJ2-1; tentative D call: TRBD2 (6 bases). CDR3 length: 16 residues. Germline values: CDR1 KGHSH, CDR2 LQKENI. V was shortened by 0 bases and J by 4 bases, with 13 bases between the two germline ends. The DNA of the CDR3 is TGTGCCAGCTCACCACCGACTAGTCCGGATTACAATGAGCAGTTCTTC. Its protein is CASSPPTSPDYNEQFF.

This CDR3 is CASSLAGVGADTQYF. CDR3 bases: TGTGCCAGCAGCTTGGCAGGGGTCGGGGCAGATACGCAGTATTTT. The chain joins TRBV5-4 to TRBJ2-3, with a tentative D call TRBD1 (6 bases). Germline CDR1 SGHNT, CDR2 YYREEE (reference sequence). The ends were cut back, 0 bases at V and 4 bases at J, with 12 bases in the middle. The CDR3 covers 15 residues. Supplemented by reference TRBV5-4 and TRBJ2-3, the full variable domain reads ETGVTQSPTHLIKTRGQQVTLRCSSQSGHNTVSWYQQALGQGPQFIFQYYREEENGRGNFPPRFSGLQFPNYSSELNVNALELDDSALYLCASSLAGVGADTQYFGPGTRLTVL.

Only one count was recorded for this clone. The rearrangement uses TRBV2 and TRBJ2-4; D unclear. Germline V gene data show CDR1 as SNHLY and CDR2 as FYNNEI. The CDR3 has 14 amino acids. With 7 bases removed from V and 0 bases from J, the gap between germline ends came to 10 bases. This CDR3 reads CASIKSLAKNIQYF. The CDR3 nucleotides read TGTGCCAGCATCAAGTCACTAGCCAAAAACATTCAGTACTTC.

This chain joins TRBV6-4 and TRBJ1-4; no reliable D call. V dropped 2 bases and J dropped 8 bases, with 12 bases sitting between them. The CDR3 length is 14 residues. Germline CDR1 and CDR2: MRHNA and SNTAGT. The DNA for the CDR3 is TGTGCCAGCAGTGACACGGCGGGAGCCGAAAAACTGTTTTTT. Its protein is CASSDTAGAEKLFF.

The gene calls are TRBV28 and TRBJ1-5; TRBD1 matches at 7 bases. CDR1 and CDR2 from the germline V gene are MDHEN and SYDVKM. The CDR3 loop spans 16 amino acids. Germline trimming cut 6 bases from V and 4 bases from J; bases unmatched to any gene: 12. The CDR3 is CASSPSTRRGNQPQHF. In DNA form, the CDR3 reads TGTGCCAGCAGCCCATCGACACGCAGGGGGAATCAGCCCCAGCATTTT.

In this sample, this clone turned up once. The chain links TRBV5-1 to TRBJ2-7; 9 bases fit TRBD1. The CDR3 extends over 14 amino acids. Germline CDR1 reads SGHRS; CDR2 reads YFSETQ. V was clipped by 7 bases and J by 6 bases; unmatched bases: 11. Here the CDR3 reads CASGYGQGNGEQYF. CDR3 coding DNA: TGCGCCAGCGGATACGGACAGGGGAACGGCGAGCAGTACTTC.

The chain combines TRBV29-1 with TRBJ1-1; 8 bases match TRBD1. Germline V lookup: CDR1 SQVTM, CDR2 ANQGSEA. V lost 6 bases to trimming and J lost 6 bases; unmatched junction nucleotides: 9. The CDR3 loop spans 13 amino acids. In DNA form, the CDR3 reads TGCAGCGTCCAGGGACAGGTTCGGGCTGAAGCTTTCTTT. Residues: CSVQGQVRAEAFF.

The J gene is TRBJ2-1, the V gene TRBV6-1; 8 nucleotides agree with TRBD2. This CDR3 is built from 18 residues. Trimming at V came to 6 bases and at J to 6 bases, leaving 19 bases not matched to a gene. Per the germline V gene, CDR1 is MNHNS and CDR2 is SASEGT. This chain's CDR3 is CASSEPPLGTSQPNEQFF. DNA for the CDR3: TGTGCCAGCAGCGAACCGCCCCTCGGGACTAGTCAGCCCAATGAGCAGTTCTTC.

The rearrangement joins TRBV14 to TRBJ2-7; D unresolved. V lost 6 bases and J 7 bases, leaving 13 bases between the germline ends. Germline V lookup: CDR1 SGHDN, CDR2 FVKESK. The CDR3 is made up of 12 amino acids. The CDR3 loop is CASSPVNEEQYF. CDR3 sequence (DNA): TGTGCCAGCAGTCCCGTCAATGAGGAGCAGTACTTC. The full variable domain, rest sourced from reference TRBV14 and TRBJ2-7, is EAGVTQFPSHSVIEKGQTVTLRCDPISGHDNLYWYRRVMGKEIKFLLHFVKESKQDESGMPNNRFLAERTGGTYSTLKVQPAELEDSGVYFCASSPVNEEQYFGPGTRLTVT.

V usage is TRBV14 and J usage is TRBJ1-6; D remains unclear. Trimming removed 1 base from V and 0 bases from J, with 10 bases in between. The length of the CDR3 is 17 residues. Germline V gives CDR1 SGHDN, CDR2 FVKESK. The CDR3 spells CASSQAARSSYNSPLHF. CDR3 DNA sequence: TGTGCCAGCAGCCAAGCAGCGAGGAGCTCCTATAATTCACCCCTCCACTTT. Combining the CDR3 with reference TRBV14 and TRBJ1-6 gives the whole variable domain EAGVTQFPSHSVIEKGQTVTLRCDPISGHDNLYWYRRVMGKEIKFLLHFVKESKQDESGMPNNRFLAERTGGTYSTLKVQPAELEDSGVYFCASSQAARSSYNSPLHFGNGTRLTVT.

J is TRBJ1-1 and V is TRBV7-2; D might be TRBD1 (6 bases). This CDR3 is 15 amino acids long. Trimming removed 0 bases at V and 2 bases at J, with 10 bases between. Germline values: CDR1 SGHTA, CDR2 FQGNSA. The DNA for the CDR3 is TGTGCCAGCAGCTTAGCTGGCAGGGGAAACACTGAAGCTTTCTTT. Residues: CASSLAGRGNTEAFF.

The V gene is TRBV4-2, the J gene TRBJ2-7; 8 nucleotides match TRBD1. After removal of 1 base from V and 3 bases from J, the junction contained 5 bases not matched to a gene. Looked up from germline, CDR1 is LGHNA and CDR2 is YNFKEQ. This CDR3 contains 15 residues. Here the CDR3 reads CASSQVLGTGYEQYF. In nucleotides, the CDR3 is TGTGCCAGCAGCCAAGTTTTAGGGACAGGCTACGAGCAGTACTTC.

This clone was seen only once. The rearrangement links TRBV28 to TRBJ2-1; 8 bases match TRBD2. This CDR3 is 16 amino acids long. Germline V gene lookup returns CDR1 MDHEN and CDR2 SYDVKM. After removal of 5 bases from V and 5 bases from J, the junction contained 11 bases not matched to a gene. CDR3 protein: CASSPSWGGGHNEQFF. DNA of the CDR3: TGTGCCAGCAGTCCGTCCTGGGGCGGGGGGCACAATGAGCAGTTCTTC.

The chain recombines TRBV18 with TRBJ2-4; the match to TRBD1 covers 7 bases. Germline V gene sequence: CDR1 KGHSH, CDR2 LQKENI. The length of the CDR3 is 16 residues. The J segment lost 3 bases and the V segment lost 11 bases, leaving 16 bases of the junction unmatched. As DNA, the CDR3 is TGTGCCGGCACGGGGTACAGGGGAGAGGGCAAAAACATTCAGTACTTC. This codes for CAGTGYRGEGKNIQYF.

This chain connects TRBV5-6 to TRBJ2-1; 8 bases are a match to TRBD2. This CDR3 contains 16 residues. Trimming cost V 0 bases and J 5 bases; bases outside gene matches: 7. From germline, CDR1 is SGHDT and CDR2 YYEEEE. The DNA of the CDR3 is TGTGCCAGCAGCTTGGACGGACTAGCCGGCCACAATGAGCAGTTCTTC. It specifies CASSLDGLAGHNEQFF.

The chain recombines TRBV28 with TRBJ2-7, with 7 bases fitting TRBD1. Looked up from germline, CDR1 is MDHEN and CDR2 is SYDVKM. V shed 8 bases, J shed 4 bases, and the junction held 14 bases outside the gene matches. The CDR3 covers 15 residues. The CDR3 sequence: CASLSTGTEIYEQYF. As DNA, the CDR3 is TGTGCCAGCCTATCGACCGGGACAGAGATATACGAGCAGTACTTC.

As to this clone: Germline and junction disagree at one end, which may indicate a read error. This chain joins TRBV18 and TRBJ2-5; 8 nucleotides agree with TRBD1. Per the germline V gene, CDR1 is KGHSH and CDR2 is LQKENI. This CDR3 has 12 residues. As DNA, the CDR3 is TGTGCCAGCTCGCCGGACAGGGATCGGGCGCACTTC. Its translation: CASSPDRDRAHF.

The rearrangement joins TRBV13 to TRBJ1-4, with a weak D call TRBD1 (5 bases). Trimming left V 2 bases short and J 3 bases short, with 13 bases between. Germline CDR1 reads PRHDT; CDR2 reads FYEKMQ (reference sequence). The CDR3 length is 16 residues. The DNA for the CDR3 is TGTGCCAGCAGCTTATCATTCTTAGGGGCTAATGAAAAACTGTTTTTT. This translates into CASSLSFLGANEKLFF.

This clone showed up just once. This rearrangement joins TRBV10-3 to TRBJ2-7, with 8 bases identical to TRBD1. The germline gives CDR1 ENHRY, CDR2 SYGVKD. V gave up 6 bases and J gave up 6 bases; unmatched junction bases: 7. CDR3 size: 13 residues. Written as DNA, the CDR3 is TGTGCCATCAGGGACAGGGTCCCGGGCGAGCAGTACTTC. Translated, it gives CAIRDRVPGEQYF.

V gene TRBV6-1 combines with J gene TRBJ2-3; TRBD2 is a possible D gene (6 bases). The CDR3 sequence is 14 residues long. Trimming removed 1 base at V and 5 bases at J, with 10 bases between. Germline CDR1 is MNHNS and CDR2 is SASEGT. The CDR3: CASSEGQGGDTQYF. The CDR3 DNA reads as TGTGCCAGCAGTGAAGGGCAGGGAGGAGATACGCAGTATTTT.

The chain carries TRBV29-1 and TRBJ2-7, with TRBD2 matching 9 bases. The J segment lost 4 bases and the V segment lost 0 bases, leaving 13 bases of the junction unmatched. CDR1 is SQVTM, CDR2 ANQGSEA, per germline. The CDR3 has 17 residues. CDR3: CSVEDLRVGGGEYEQYF. CDR3 nucleotides: TGCAGCGTTGAAGATCTTCGCGTTGGCGGGGGGGAGTACGAGCAGTACTTC.

This clone has more than one count but fewer than ten. The chain joins TRBV4-1 to TRBJ1-1; 12 bases are shared with TRBD1. V trimming: 2 bases; J trimming: 5 bases; junction bases outside the gene matches: 12. Germline-derived CDR1 and CDR2 are MGHRA and YSYEKL. The CDR3 is 18 amino acids. The chain's CDR3 is CASSQKGGQGQGATEAFF. The CDR3 DNA follows: TGCGCCAGCAGCCAAAAAGGGGGTCAGGGACAGGGGGCGACTGAAGCTTTCTTT.

V usage is TRBV28 and J usage is TRBJ1-2, with D uncertain. Between the trimmed V and J ends, which lost 4 bases and 8 bases, there was a span of 17 bases. The V gene's germline CDR1 is MDHEN and CDR2 SYDVKM. This CDR3 has 14 amino acids. The CDR3 nucleotides read TGTGCCAGCAGTTGGGAGTCCTTAACTATGGGCTACACCTTC. Translated: CASSWESLTMGYTF.

This rearrangement joins TRBV30 to TRBJ1-2; D is unresolved. Between the trimmed V and J ends, which lost 8 bases and 0 bases, there was a span of 16 bases. CDR1 GTSNPN and CDR2 SVGIG come from the germline V gene (reference sequence). This CDR3 region has 14 residues. CDR3 protein: CARMRVLANYGYTF. The CDR3, as DNA: TGTGCCCGGATGAGGGTATTAGCTAACTATGGCTACACCTTC.

The chain is built from TRBV7-9 and TRBJ1-2, with 9 bases matching TRBD1. J lost 4 bases, V lost 4 bases, and 7 bases had no gene match. This CDR3 spans 15 amino acids. Germline CDR1 is SEHNR and CDR2 is FQNEAQ (reference sequence). CDR3 residues: CASSSRTGAIYGYTF. The DNA for the CDR3 is TGTGCCAGCAGCTCACGGACAGGGGCCATCTATGGCTACACCTTC. Full variable domain (remainder filled in from reference TRBV7-9 and TRBJ1-2): DTGVSQNPRHKITKRGQNVTFRCDPISEHNRLYWYRQTLGQGPEFLTYFQNEAQLEKSRLLSDRFSAERPKGSFSTLEIQRTEQGDSAMYLCASSSRTGAIYGYTFGSGTRLTVV.

The V and J genes are TRBV14 and TRBJ2-7, with 10 bases aligning to TRBD2. V was pared by 2 bases and J by 4 bases, with 8 bases of the junction left unmatched. The CDR3 loop spans 16 amino acids. CDR1 and CDR2 (germline): SGHDN, FVKESK. Here the CDR3 reads CASSQHSGRAWYEQYF. CDR3 DNA sequence: TGTGCCAGCAGCCAACACAGCGGGAGGGCCTGGTACGAGCAGTACTTC.

The chain recombines TRBV9 with TRBJ2-3, with D maybe TRBD2 (5 bases). V lost 0 bases and J lost 2, with 10 bases in between. CDR1 SGDLS and CDR2 YYNGEE come from the germline V gene. This CDR3 is built from 15 residues. The CDR3 reads CASSVVSSSTDTQYF. The CDR3 nucleotides read TGTGCCAGCAGCGTAGTATCTAGCTCCACAGATACGCAGTATTTT.

The rearrangement uses TRBV4-3 and TRBJ2-2; TRBD2 aligns across 9 bases. The germline V gene encodes CDR1 LGHNA and CDR2 YSLEER. With V trimmed by 5 bases and J by 7 bases, 8 bases remained unmatched. This CDR3 is built from 15 residues. CDR3 bases: TGCGCCAGCAGCGTTTTAGCGGGAGCCAACGGGGAGCTGTTTTTT. It translates to CASSVLAGANGELFF.

V usage is TRBV28 and J usage is TRBJ1-2; D is ambiguous. Germline V gene lookup returns CDR1 MDHEN and CDR2 SYDVKM. The CDR3 totals 15 residues. V was clipped by 1 base and J by 2 bases, with 11 bases between them. Here the CDR3 DNA reads TGTGCCAGCAGTTTATACCGGACGGGAAACTATGGCTACACCTTC. This sequence encodes CASSLYRTGNYGYTF.